These T cell receptor beta chains were read from a single sample in a study of T-cell reconstitution after alpha-beta-depleted transplantation in children. TCRdb ran MiXCR on the PCR reads and lists one entry per CDR3 protein. The sample has 45,000 to 70,000 distinct CDR3 sequences, approximately 43% seen once; the top ten hold roughly 98%. The sequenced sample was PBMCs, mostly from graft donor cells, obtained 360 days after TCRalphabeta/CD19-depleted stem cell transplant. These receptors were collected from a male patient between 5 and 17 years old who had a stem cell transplant for acute lymphoblastic leukemia, so the T cells may come from the graft donor. Each CDR3 is given with its conserved first and last residue. D genes are given only for firm matches. Clone size is shown for a subset of rows, as once, few, many or a class of expanded clone.

clone_size d_call j_call v_call cdr3_nt cdr3_aa
- - TRBJ2-1 TRBV6-2/TRBV6-3 TGTGCCAGCGTTTGGGCAGGGGGGACGTACAATGAGCAGTTCTTC CASVWAGGTYNEQFF
- TRBD2 TRBJ2-3 TRBV7-8 TGTGCCAGCAGCGAACTAGCGGGGGGCGTAGCAGATACGCAGTATTTT CASSELAGGVADTQYF
- - TRBJ2-5 TRBV28 TGTGCCAGCAGTTCTTCCTCGGGGTGGAGTTCGGAGACCCAGTACTTC CASSSSSGWSSETQYF
- TRBD2 TRBJ2-1 TRBV25-1 TGTGCCAGCAAAAAGGCTAGCGGGAGTTATGAGCAGTTCTTC CASKKASGSYEQFF
- - TRBJ2-7 TRBV20-1 TGCAGTGCTAGTGAGACTGATTACGAGCAGTACTTC CSASETDYEQYF
- - TRBJ2-3 TRBV3-1 TGTGCCAGCAGCCAAGATTTGACAGAACTATCTAGCACAGATACGCAGTATTTT CASSQDLTELSSTDTQYF
- - TRBJ2-3 TRBV20-1 TGCAGTGCTAGAGGGACCGAAGATACGCAGTATTTT CSARGTEDTQYF
- - TRBJ2-7 TRBV4-1 TGCGCCAGCAGCCAAGAGAGCTCAACAGCCGCCTACGAGCAGTACTTC CASSQESSTAAYEQYF
many TRBD2 TRBJ2-3 TRBV3-1 TGTGCCAGCAGCCCACTGGGACTAGCGGGGTTCACAGATACGCAGTATTTT CASSPLGLAGFTDTQYF
few - TRBJ2-5 TRBV12-3/TRBV12-4 TGTGCCAGCAGTTTGGCGGGGAAAGAGACCCAGTACTTC CASSLAGKETQYF
- - TRBJ1-5 TRBV20-1 TGCAGTGCTAGAGATCGGAGGGGAGGCAATCAGCCCCAGCATTTT CSARDRRGGNQPQHF
- TRBD2 TRBJ2-1 TRBV28 TGTGCCAGCAGTATCCGGCTAGCGGGACCCTACAATGAGCAGTTCTTC CASSIRLAGPYNEQFF
- - TRBJ2-3 TRBV11-2 TGTGCCAGCAGCGGTACAAGGTTGGGTAGAGCGGGTACGCAGTATTTT CASSGTRLGRAGTQYF
- - TRBJ2-6 TRBV5-1 TGCGCCAGCAGCTTCGTCGTCTCGGGATTAGGCTCTGGGGCCAACGTCCTGACTTTC CASSFVVSGLGSGANVLTF
- TRBD2 TRBJ2-3 TRBV9 TGTGCCAGCAGCGTGGCTAGCGGTTTAGTGTCGGATACGCAGTATTTT CASSVASGLVSDTQYF
few - TRBJ2-5 TRBV20-1 TGCAGTGCTAGAGTGGTCGCAGCTCAAGAGACCCAGTACTTC CSARVVAAQETQYF
- - TRBJ2-7 TRBV28 TGTGCCAGCAATCCTGTCTCAGTCTACGAGCAGTACTTC CASNPVSVYEQYF
- TRBD1 TRBJ2-7 TRBV6-1 TGTGCCAGCAGTGAAGTTGGCAGGGGGTTTGACGAGCAGTACTTC CASSEVGRGFDEQYF
- - TRBJ2-3 TRBV7-3 TGTGCCAGCAGCTTACGAGGGGGGGCTAGCACAGATACGCAGTATTTT CASSLRGGASTDTQYF
- - TRBJ2-5 TRBV7-9 TGTGCCAGCAGCCCGGACAGGACCCAGTACTTC CASSPDRTQYF
- TRBD2 TRBJ2-1 TRBV6-1 TGTGCCAGCAGTCCCGGTAGCGGGAAACGAAATGAGCAGTTCTTC CASSPGSGKRNEQFF
few - TRBJ2-2 TRBV5-1 TGCGCCAGCAGCTTTGCGAACACCGGGGAGCTGTTTTTT CASSFANTGELFF
few TRBD2 TRBJ2-1 TRBV20-1 TGCAGTGCTAGTCGGGAGGGCCAAGTGATTGAGCAGTTCTTC CSASREGQVIEQFF
- - TRBJ1-1 TRBV12-3/TRBV12-4 TGTGCCAGCAGCCGGGGGGGGTCGAACACTGAAGCTTTCTTT CASSRGGSNTEAFF
few TRBD1 TRBJ1-2 TRBV10-1 TGCGCCAGCAGTCCGACAGGGGCCGTCTATGGCTACACCTTC CASSPTGAVYGYTF
few - TRBJ2-7 TRBV6-1 TGTGCCAGCAGGGGGCAGGGGAGCTCCTACGAGCAGTACTTC CASRGQGSSYEQYF
few - TRBJ1-4 TRBV12-3/TRBV12-4 TGTGCCAGCAGTTTGGGCGGGTGGGATGAAAAACTGTTTTTT CASSLGGWDEKLFF
- - TRBJ2-7 TRBV12-3/TRBV12-4 TGTGCCAGCAGACCCCCCGAGAACAGGGAAGGGCCGTTCTTC CASRPPENREGPFF
few TRBD1 TRBJ1-1 TRBV5-1 TGCGCCAGCAGCTTGGCCGGGGACAGGGGTTTCACTGAAGCTTTCTTT CASSLAGDRGFTEAFF
once - TRBJ2-1 TRBV27 TGTGCCAGCAGTTTATCAGGCCTCTTATTCAATGAGCAGTTCTTC CASSLSGLLFNEQFF
- TRBD1 TRBJ1-2 TRBV9 TGTGCCAGCAGCGCAATGTCAGGGGGCGCCTATGGCTACACCTTC CASSAMSGGAYGYTF
- TRBD1 TRBJ2-3 TRBV20-1 TGCAGTGCTAGAGCCCCGGGACAGTATCCAGATACGCAGTATTTT CSARAPGQYPDTQYF
once TRBD1 TRBJ2-1 TRBV4-3 TGCGCCAGCAGCCAAGATCGGGACAGGGCGGGCTACAATGAGCAGTTCTTC CASSQDRDRAGYNEQFF
- - TRBJ2-7 TRBV11-2 TGTGCCAGCAGCTTAGTGGGTTATGGACATAGCACCTACGAGCAGTACTTC CASSLVGYGHSTYEQYF
- - TRBJ2-3 TRBV18 TGTGCCAGCTCAGGGGCTAGCACAGATACGCAGTATTTT CASSGASTDTQYF
- - TRBJ1-5 TRBV4-3 TGCGCCAGCAGCCAAGAGGTAGATACGGCCCATAGGCCGCCCCAGCATTTT CASSQEVDTAHRPPQHF
once - TRBJ2-1 TRBV5-1 TGCGCCAGCAGCTTGGACGGGAGCCCCTACAATGAGCAGTTCTTC CASSLDGSPYNEQFF
- TRBD1 TRBJ2-5 TRBV27 TGTGCCAGCAGTTTACAGGGGGCACAAGAGACCCAGTACTTC CASSLQGAQETQYF
few - TRBJ2-5 TRBV29-1 TGCAGCGTTGAAAGGGGTTTAGAGACCCAGTACTTC CSVERGLETQYF
- - TRBJ1-3 TRBV12-3/TRBV12-4 TGTGCCAGCAGTCCGCGTGCGAACACCATATATTTT CASSPRANTIYF
- TRBD2 TRBJ2-3 TRBV20-1 TGCAGTGCCGACGGACTAGCGGGAGTTCGGGAAGATACGCAGTATTTT CSADGLAGVREDTQYF
- TRBD2 TRBJ2-1 TRBV7-3 TGTGCCAGCAGCCCGGGACTAGTCAATGAGCAGTTCTTC CASSPGLVNEQFF
few TRBD1 TRBJ2-7 TRBV10-3 TGTGCCATCAGTGAGGCGGACAGGGGGCACTCCTACGAGCAGTACTTC CAISEADRGHSYEQYF
few TRBD1 TRBJ2-7 TRBV7-9 TGTGCCAGCAGCTTAGCCAGACAGGGGGGGTCCTACGAGCAGTACTTC CASSLARQGGSYEQYF
- TRBD1 TRBJ2-1 TRBV27 TGTGCCAGCGGACAGGGAGCATTCAATGAGCAGTTCTTC CASGQGAFNEQFF